The TCR beta chain under discussion was sequenced for a study of blood T cell repertoires in COVID-19 (dated by TCRdb to about 2020). Concerning the study at large: The collaborator samples originated in the United States, Italy and Spain and spanned the acute and convalescent phases of COVID-19. The material from the prospective study consisted of cDNA or gDNA derived from T cells, B-cell-depleted T cells, or PBMCs. Deeply sampled blood TCRbeta repertoires from subjects exposed to, actively infected with, or recovered from COVID-19 were included in the dataset. The repertoires were made available in a free public database intended to serve as a resource for research on the immune response to SARS-CoV-2. The samples were drawn from the first 160 participants of the ongoing ImmuneRACE study and from about 1,200 subjects provided by 6 global collaborators. Nearly every sample came with metadata listing a de-identified subject ID, COVID-19 status, age in years and sex. Where available, HLA class I and class II types were taken from metadata supplied by the sample provider and were not determined by assay-based typing.

Collaborating institutions collected whole blood in K2EDTA tubes following their own protocols. For TCRbeta analysis, collaborators shipped samples in one of three forms: frozen whole blood, isolated PBMCs, or DNA extracted from either of those sample types. TCRbeta CDR3 regions were amplified from genomic DNA by means of the immunoSEQ Assay, a bias-controlled multiplex PCR. The source study handled its data this way. The number of nucleated cells in each sample was estimated from the amplification of reference gene primers within the assay. To quantify the absolute abundance of each unique TCRbeta CDR3 rearrangement, sequence reads were collapsed and filtered. For each sample, productive Simpson clonality was calculated as the square root of Simpson's diversity index across productive rearrangements. What TCRdb holds here is the immuneACCESS table cut down to in-frame rearrangements. Part of the clones is not present; checked against another copy, under half of the missing clones reflect an unresolved V gene, and the others are unexplained. The V and J calls and the clone size are those of that table, but D and trimming were determined from the DNA. The sample table contains approximately 98,000 clones; only one count was recorded for roughly 80% of them. The leading ten clones occupy 15% to 20% of the sample.

The germline V gene encodes CDR1 SGHTA and CDR2 FQGNSA. From the cysteine through the phenylalanine, the CDR3 covers 14 amino acids. CDR3 DNA is the only sequence kept; it has 42 bases, read in frame from the first base. V drops 6 bases and J drops 3 bases, leaving 14 bases in between. Study-level results and caveats: How much clinical and demographic metadata was included differed by source and by participant, and the metadata was provided uncurated.

A remark on this clone: No antigen is known for it. No much larger clonotype is one base removed from it; base qualities were not supplied.

The clonotype comes from a man at least 80 years old with acute or convalescent COVID-19. Input material: peripheral blood. The V and J genes are TRBV7-2 and TRBJ1-2; the D gene is unclear. The nucleotide sequence is given as TGTGCCAGCAGTCCGGGGTCTTTAGACTATGGCTACACCTTC. Its coded protein is CASSPGSLDYGYTF.